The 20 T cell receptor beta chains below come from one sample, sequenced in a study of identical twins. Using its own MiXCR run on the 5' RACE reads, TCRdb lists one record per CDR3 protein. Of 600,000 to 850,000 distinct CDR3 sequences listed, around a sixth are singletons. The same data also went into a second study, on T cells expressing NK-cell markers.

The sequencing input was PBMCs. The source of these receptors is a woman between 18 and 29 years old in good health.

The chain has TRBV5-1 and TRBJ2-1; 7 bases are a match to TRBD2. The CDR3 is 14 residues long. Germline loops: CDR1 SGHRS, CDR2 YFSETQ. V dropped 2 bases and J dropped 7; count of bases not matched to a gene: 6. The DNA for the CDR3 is TGCGCCAGCAGCTTAACTAGCGCGTTGAATGAGCAGTTCTTC. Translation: CASSLTSALNEQFF.

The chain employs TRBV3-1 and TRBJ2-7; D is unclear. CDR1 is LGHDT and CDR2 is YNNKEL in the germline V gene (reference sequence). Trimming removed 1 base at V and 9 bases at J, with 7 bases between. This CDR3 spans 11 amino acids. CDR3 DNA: TGTGCCAGCAGCCAAGGCCCTTGGCAGTACTTC. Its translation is CASSQGPWQYF.

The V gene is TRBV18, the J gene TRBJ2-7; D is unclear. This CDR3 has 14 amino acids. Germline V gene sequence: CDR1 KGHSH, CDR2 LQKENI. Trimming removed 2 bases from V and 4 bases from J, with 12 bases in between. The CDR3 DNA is TGTGCCAGCTCACCAGGGTCGCGCGCTTACGAGCAGTACTTC. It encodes CASSPGSRAYEQYF.

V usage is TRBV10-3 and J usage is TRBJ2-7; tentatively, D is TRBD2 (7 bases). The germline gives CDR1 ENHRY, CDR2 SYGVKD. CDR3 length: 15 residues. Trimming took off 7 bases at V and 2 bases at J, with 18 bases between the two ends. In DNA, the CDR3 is TGTGCCATCAAGAGGGGGGGAGGGGATCCCTACGAGCAGTACTTC. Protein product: CAIKRGGGDPYEQYF.

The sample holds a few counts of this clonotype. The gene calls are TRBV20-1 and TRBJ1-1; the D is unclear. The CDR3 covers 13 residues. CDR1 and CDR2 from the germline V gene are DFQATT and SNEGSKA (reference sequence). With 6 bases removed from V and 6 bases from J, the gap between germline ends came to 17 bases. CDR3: CSARSGSGAEAFF. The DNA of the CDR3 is TGCAGTGCGAGGTCGGGGTCCGGCGCTGAAGCTTTCTTT.

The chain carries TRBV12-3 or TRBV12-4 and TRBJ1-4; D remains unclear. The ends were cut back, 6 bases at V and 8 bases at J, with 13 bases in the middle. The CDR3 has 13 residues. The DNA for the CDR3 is TGTGCCAGCAGCCCTTACGATCTGGAAAAACTGTTTTTT. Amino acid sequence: CASSPYDLEKLFF.

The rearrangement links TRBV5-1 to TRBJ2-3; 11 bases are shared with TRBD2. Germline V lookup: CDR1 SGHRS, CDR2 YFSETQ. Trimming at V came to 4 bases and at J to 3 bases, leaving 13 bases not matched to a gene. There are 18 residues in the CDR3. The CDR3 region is CASSPTTPLAGATDTQYF. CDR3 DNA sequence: TGCGCCAGCAGCCCGACCACCCCACTAGCGGGAGCGACAGATACGCAGTATTTT.

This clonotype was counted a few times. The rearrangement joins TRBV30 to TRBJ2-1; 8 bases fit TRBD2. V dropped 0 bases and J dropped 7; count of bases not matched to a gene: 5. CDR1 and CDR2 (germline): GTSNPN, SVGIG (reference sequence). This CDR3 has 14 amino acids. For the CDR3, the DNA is TGTGCCTGGAGTGTGGATGGGACTAGAAATGAGCAGTTCTTC. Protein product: CAWSVDGTRNEQFF.

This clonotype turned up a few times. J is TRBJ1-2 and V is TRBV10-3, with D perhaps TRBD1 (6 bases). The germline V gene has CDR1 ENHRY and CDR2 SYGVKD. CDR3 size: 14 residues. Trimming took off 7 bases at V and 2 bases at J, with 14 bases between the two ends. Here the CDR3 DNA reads TGTGCCATCAAAGAGCAGGGGTCCAACTATGGCTACACCTTC. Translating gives CAIKEQGSNYGYTF.

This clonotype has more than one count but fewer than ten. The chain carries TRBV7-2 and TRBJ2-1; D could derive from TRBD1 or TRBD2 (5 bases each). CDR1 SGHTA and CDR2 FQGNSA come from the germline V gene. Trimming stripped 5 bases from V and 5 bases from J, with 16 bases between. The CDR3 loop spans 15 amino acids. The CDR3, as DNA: TGTGCCAGCAGCCGGGATAGGGGTCCGCACAATGAGCAGTTCTTC. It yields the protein CASSRDRGPHNEQFF.

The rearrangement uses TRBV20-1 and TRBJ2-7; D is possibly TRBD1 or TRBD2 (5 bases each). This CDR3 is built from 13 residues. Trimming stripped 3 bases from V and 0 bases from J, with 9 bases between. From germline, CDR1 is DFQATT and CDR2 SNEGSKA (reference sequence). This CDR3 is CSARGDVSYEQYF. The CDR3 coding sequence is TGCAGTGCTAGGGGGGACGTCTCCTACGAGCAGTACTTC.

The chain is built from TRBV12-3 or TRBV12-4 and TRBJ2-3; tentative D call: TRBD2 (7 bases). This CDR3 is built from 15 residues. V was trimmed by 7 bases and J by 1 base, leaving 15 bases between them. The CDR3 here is CASTSRGGRTDTQYF. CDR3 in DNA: TGTGCCAGCACGAGCCGCGGGGGCCGCACAGATACGCAGTATTTT.

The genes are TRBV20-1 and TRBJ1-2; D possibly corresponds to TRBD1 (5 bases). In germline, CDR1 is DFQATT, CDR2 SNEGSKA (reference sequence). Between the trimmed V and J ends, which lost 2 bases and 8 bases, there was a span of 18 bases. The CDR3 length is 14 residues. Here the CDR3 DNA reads TGCAGTGCTAGATGGAAGGGAACAGGCGGGGGCTACACCTTC. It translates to CSARWKGTGGGYTF.

The chain's CDR3 is CASSPGLAGGSTQYF. CDR3 DNA sequence: TGTGCCAGCAGTCCGGGACTAGCGGGAGGAAGTACGCAGTATTTT. The V call is TRBV14, the J call TRBJ2-3; 15 bases are a match to TRBD2. The CDR3 extends over 15 amino acids. The V gene end was trimmed by 6 bases and the J gene end by 8 bases; junction bases not matched to a gene: 6. In germline, CDR1 is SGHDN, CDR2 FVKESK.

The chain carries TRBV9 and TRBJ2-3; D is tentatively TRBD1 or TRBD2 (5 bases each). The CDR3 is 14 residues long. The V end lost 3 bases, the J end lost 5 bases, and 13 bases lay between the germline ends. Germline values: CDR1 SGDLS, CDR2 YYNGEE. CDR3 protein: CASSGGTKVDTQYF. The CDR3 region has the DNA TGTGCCAGCAGCGGAGGGACGAAGGTAGATACGCAGTATTTT.

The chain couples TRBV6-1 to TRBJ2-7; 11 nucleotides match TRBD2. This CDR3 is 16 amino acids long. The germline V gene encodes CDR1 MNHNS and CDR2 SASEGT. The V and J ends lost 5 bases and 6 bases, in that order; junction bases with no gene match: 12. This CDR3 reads CASSKGLLAGAREQYF. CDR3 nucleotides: TGTGCCAGCAGTAAGGGGTTACTAGCGGGAGCCCGCGAGCAGTACTTC.

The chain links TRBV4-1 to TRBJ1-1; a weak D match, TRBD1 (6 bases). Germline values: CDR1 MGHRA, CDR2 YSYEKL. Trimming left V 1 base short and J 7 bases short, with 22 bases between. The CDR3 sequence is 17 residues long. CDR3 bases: TGCGCCAGCAGCCAAGGGTTACGCGGTCGCAGGGGTCTTGAAGCTTTCTTT. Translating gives CASSQGLRGRRGLEAFF.

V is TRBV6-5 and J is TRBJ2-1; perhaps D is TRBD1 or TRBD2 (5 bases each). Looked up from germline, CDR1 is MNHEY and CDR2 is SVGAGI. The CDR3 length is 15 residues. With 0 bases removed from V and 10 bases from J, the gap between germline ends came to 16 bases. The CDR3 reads CASSYSTNGGYEQFF. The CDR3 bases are TGTGCCAGCAGTTACTCGACCAATGGGGGTTACGAGCAGTTCTTC.

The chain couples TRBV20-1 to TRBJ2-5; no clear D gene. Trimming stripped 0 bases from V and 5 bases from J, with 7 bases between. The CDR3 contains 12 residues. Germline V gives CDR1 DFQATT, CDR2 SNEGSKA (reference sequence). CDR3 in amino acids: CSARDLGETQYF. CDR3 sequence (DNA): TGCAGTGCTAGAGATCTGGGGGAGACCCAGTACTTC.

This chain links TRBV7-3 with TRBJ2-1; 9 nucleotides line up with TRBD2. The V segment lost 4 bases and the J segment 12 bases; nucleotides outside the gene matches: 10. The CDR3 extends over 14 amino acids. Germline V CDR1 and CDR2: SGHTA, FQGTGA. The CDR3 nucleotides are TGTGCCAGCAGCTCCGGCGGGGCTAGCGGGGTGCAGTTCTTC. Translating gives CASSSGGASGVQFF. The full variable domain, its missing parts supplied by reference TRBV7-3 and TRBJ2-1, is GAGVSQTPSNKVTEKGKYVELRCDPISGHTALYWYRQSLGQGPEFLIYFQGTGAADDSGLPNDRFFAVRPEGSVSTLKIQRTERGDSAVYLCASSSGGASGVQFFGPGTRLTVL.